These T cell receptor beta chains were read from a single sample in a study of cytomegalovirus exposure and HLA in healthy donors. Clones were read by immunoSEQ multiplex PCR, and TCRdb kept only the in-frame ones, dropping some. Among approximately 170,000 clones listed, roughly 80% were seen once. The specimen sequenced was PBMCs. These receptors were obtained from a man over 45 in good health and CMV-seropositive. The CDR3 runs from the conserved cysteine through the conserved F or W. D genes are given only for firm matches. Only part of the rows carry a size: once, few, many, or a class if the clone is expanded.

cdr3_length: 14
clone_size: NA
v_call: TRBV11-2
j_call: TRBJ2-1
d_call: NA
cdr3_nt: TGTGCCAGCAGCTTGAGGACAGTTACCCATGAGCAGTTCTTC
cdr3_aa: CASSLRTVTHEQFF

cdr3_length: 15
clone_size: NA
v_call: TRBV4-1
j_call: TRBJ1-5
d_call: TRBD1
cdr3_nt: TGCGCCAGCAGCCAGCCTACAGGGGGCAATCAGCCCCAGCATTTT
cdr3_aa: CASSQPTGGNQPQHF

cdr3_length: 13
clone_size: NA
v_call: TRBV2
j_call: TRBJ2-3
d_call: TRBD1
cdr3_nt: TGTGCCAGCAGTCTGGACAGGGAAGATACGCAGTATTTT
cdr3_aa: CASSLDREDTQYF

cdr3_length: 15
clone_size: few
v_call: TRBV27
j_call: TRBJ2-3
d_call: TRBD2
cdr3_nt: TGTGCCAGCAGACCGACCCGGCTAGCGGGGACCAGACAGTATTTT
cdr3_aa: CASRPTRLAGTRQYF

cdr3_length: 14
clone_size: few
v_call: TRBV27
j_call: TRBJ1-1
d_call: TRBD1
cdr3_nt: TGTGCCAGCAGTTTCAGGGGGAGCGGCACTGAAGCTTTCTTT
cdr3_aa: CASSFRGSGTEAFF

cdr3_length: 14
clone_size: NA
v_call: TRBV10-3
j_call: TRBJ1-1
d_call: TRBD1
cdr3_nt: TGTGCCATAACGACAGGGGGCATGAACACTGAAGCTTTCTTT
cdr3_aa: CAITTGGMNTEAFF

cdr3_length: 15
clone_size: NA
v_call: TRBV4-1
j_call: TRBJ1-5
d_call: TRBD1
cdr3_nt: TGCGCCAGCAGCTCGACAGGGGACGCAAGTCAGCCCCAGCATTTT
cdr3_aa: CASSSTGDASQPQHF

cdr3_length: 11
clone_size: few
v_call: TRBV2
j_call: TRBJ1-2
d_call: NA
cdr3_nt: TGTGCCAGCCTAGACAGATATGGCTACACCTTC
cdr3_aa: CASLDRYGYTF

cdr3_length: 15
clone_size: NA
v_call: TRBV30
j_call: TRBJ1-1
d_call: NA
cdr3_nt: TGTGCCTGGAGTGCCCTCGGTTTCGGGGGCACTGAAGCTTTCTTT
cdr3_aa: CAWSALGFGGTEAFF

cdr3_length: 13
clone_size: NA
v_call: TRBV10-2
j_call: TRBJ1-6
d_call: NA
cdr3_nt: TGCGCCAGCAACGACAGGAGGAATTCACCCCTCCACTTT
cdr3_aa: CASNDRRNSPLHF

cdr3_length: 15
clone_size: NA
v_call: TRBV5-6
j_call: TRBJ2-3
d_call: TRBD1
cdr3_nt: TGTGCCAGCAGCTTGAGGGACAGGAAGGCAGATACGCAGTATTTT
cdr3_aa: CASSLRDRKADTQYF

cdr3_length: 15
clone_size: NA
v_call: TRBV5-1
j_call: TRBJ1-6
d_call: NA
cdr3_nt: TGCGCCAGCAGCTTGGGGGGGGCCTATAATTCACCCCTCCACTTT
cdr3_aa: CASSLGGAYNSPLHF

cdr3_length: 15
clone_size: few
v_call: TRBV4-1
j_call: TRBJ1-1
d_call: TRBD1
cdr3_nt: TGCGCCAGCAGCCAGCCCGGGACAGGGAGAAATGAAGCTTTCTTT
cdr3_aa: CASSQPGTGRNEAFF

cdr3_length: 15
clone_size: NA
v_call: TRBV14
j_call: TRBJ2-2
d_call: TRBD1
cdr3_nt: TGTGCCAGCAGCCGCGGGACAGGGAAGCCCGGGGAGCTGTTTTTT
cdr3_aa: CASSRGTGKPGELFF

cdr3_length: 13
clone_size: NA
v_call: TRBV6-5
j_call: TRBJ2-1
d_call: TRBD2
cdr3_nt: TGTGCCAGCAGTTCGCGACTAGCGAATGAGCAGTTCTTC
cdr3_aa: CASSSRLANEQFF

cdr3_length: 16
clone_size: NA
v_call: TRBV29-1
j_call: TRBJ1-3
d_call: NA
cdr3_nt: TGCAGCGTTCGTGTTGGGCGAAGCCCCTCTGGAAACACCATATATTTT
cdr3_aa: CSVRVGRSPSGNTIYF

cdr3_length: 14
clone_size: NA
v_call: TRBV5-1
j_call: TRBJ1-2
d_call: TRBD1
cdr3_nt: TGCGCCAGCAGCGCCCTACAGGGGGAGGATGGCTACACCTTC
cdr3_aa: CASSALQGEDGYTF

cdr3_length: 14
clone_size: NA
v_call: TRBV7-8
j_call: TRBJ1-1
d_call: NA
cdr3_nt: TGTGCCAGCAGCTTAAGGACAGTGAACACTGAAGCTTTCTTT
cdr3_aa: CASSLRTVNTEAFF

cdr3_length: 13
clone_size: NA
v_call: TRBV27
j_call: TRBJ1-1
d_call: NA
cdr3_nt: TGTGCCAGCAGTATACAGGGTTTCGCTGAAGCTTTCTTT
cdr3_aa: CASSIQGFAEAFF

cdr3_length: 13
clone_size: NA
v_call: TRBV6-5
j_call: TRBJ1-4
d_call: NA
cdr3_nt: TGTGCCAGCAGTGCGCGGTGGGATGAAAAACTGTTTTTT
cdr3_aa: CASSARWDEKLFF

cdr3_length: 14
clone_size: NA
v_call: TRBV5-1
j_call: TRBJ2-1
d_call: NA
cdr3_nt: TGCGCCAGCAGCTTGGATGGAGGAAACAATGAGCAGTTCTTC
cdr3_aa: CASSLDGGNNEQFF

cdr3_length: 11
clone_size: once
v_call: TRBV15
j_call: TRBJ1-1
d_call: NA
cdr3_nt: TGTGCCACCAGCCCAGGGTATGGGGCTTTCTTT
cdr3_aa: CATSPGYGAFF

cdr3_length: 16
clone_size: NA
v_call: TRBV18
j_call: TRBJ1-3
d_call: TRBD1
cdr3_nt: TGTGCCAGCTCACAACCCGGGACAGGGTTTGGAAACACCATATATTTT
cdr3_aa: CASSQPGTGFGNTIYF

cdr3_length: 15
clone_size: NA
v_call: TRBV7-9
j_call: TRBJ2-5
d_call: TRBD1
cdr3_nt: TGTGCCAGCAGCATACCACAGGGGCGGCAGGAGACCCAGTACTTC
cdr3_aa: CASSIPQGRQETQYF

cdr3_length: 17
clone_size: NA
v_call: TRBV5-1
j_call: TRBJ2-3
d_call: TRBD2
cdr3_nt: TGCGCCAGCAGCCCTGGGGCTAGCGGAACCCCCACAGATACGCAGTATTTT
cdr3_aa: CASSPGASGTPTDTQYF

cdr3_length: 16
clone_size: NA
v_call: TRBV2
j_call: TRBJ1-1
d_call: NA
cdr3_nt: TGTGCCAGCAGTGAAGCGCTTCGGGGGTATAGCACTGAAGCTTTCTTT
cdr3_aa: CASSEALRGYSTEAFF

cdr3_length: 15
clone_size: NA
v_call: TRBV11-2
j_call: TRBJ1-5
d_call: NA
cdr3_nt: TGTGCCAGCAGCCCCGGGCGGGGGAGCAATCAGCCCCAGCATTTT
cdr3_aa: CASSPGRGSNQPQHF

cdr3_length: 16
clone_size: NA
v_call: TRBV5-8
j_call: TRBJ2-3
d_call: TRBD1
cdr3_nt: TGTGCCAGCAGCGTGGGACAGCGAGCTAGCACAGATACGCAGTATTTT
cdr3_aa: CASSVGQRASTDTQYF

cdr3_length: 13
clone_size: NA
v_call: TRBV2
j_call: TRBJ2-3
d_call: TRBD1
cdr3_nt: TGTGCCAGGTCCAGGGGGCTCACAGATACGCAGTATTTT
cdr3_aa: CARSRGLTDTQYF

cdr3_length: 11
clone_size: NA
v_call: TRBV7-9
j_call: TRBJ1-1
d_call: NA
cdr3_nt: TGTGCCAGCAGCTTTATCACTGAAGCTTTCTTT
cdr3_aa: CASSFITEAFF

cdr3_length: 15
clone_size: NA
v_call: TRBV5-5
j_call: TRBJ1-3
d_call: TRBD1
cdr3_nt: TGTGCCAGCAGCGGACCAGGGGGCTCCGGAAACACCATATATTTT
cdr3_aa: CASSGPGGSGNTIYF

cdr3_length: 14
clone_size: NA
v_call: TRBV7-2
j_call: TRBJ1-3
d_call: NA
cdr3_nt: TGTGCCAGCAGCTTAGTCGTCTCTGGAAACACCATATATTTT
cdr3_aa: CASSLVVSGNTIYF

cdr3_length: 12
clone_size: NA
v_call: TRBV29-1
j_call: TRBJ2-5
d_call: NA
cdr3_nt: TGCAGCGTGGAGCAAAACCAAGAGACCCAGTACTTC
cdr3_aa: CSVEQNQETQYF

cdr3_length: 15
clone_size: NA
v_call: TRBV27
j_call: TRBJ1-1
d_call: NA
cdr3_nt: TGTGCCAGCAGTTTAGACAGGCTGCGGAACACTGAAGCTTTCTTT
cdr3_aa: CASSLDRLRNTEAFF

cdr3_length: 13
clone_size: once
v_call: TRBV6-5
j_call: TRBJ2-3
d_call: NA
cdr3_nt: TGTGCCAGCAGTTACGTGAGGGCGGATACGCAGTATTTT
cdr3_aa: CASSYVRADTQYF

cdr3_length: 14
clone_size: NA
v_call: TRBV6-5
j_call: TRBJ1-5
d_call: TRBD1
cdr3_nt: TGTGCCAGCAGCTCCGACAGGGCTAATCAGCCCCAGCATTTT
cdr3_aa: CASSSDRANQPQHF

cdr3_length: 14
clone_size: NA
v_call: TRBV18
j_call: TRBJ1-2
d_call: NA
cdr3_nt: TGTGCCAGCTCACCATCGGCCAGGGCTCATGGCTACACCTTC
cdr3_aa: CASSPSARAHGYTF

cdr3_length: 12
clone_size: few
v_call: TRBV29-1
j_call: TRBJ2-7
d_call: NA
cdr3_nt: TGCAGCGTTTCCCCCGCGGGGTACGAGCAGTACTTC
cdr3_aa: CSVSPAGYEQYF

cdr3_length: 12
clone_size: NA
v_call: TRBV7-2
j_call: TRBJ1-2
d_call: NA
cdr3_nt: TGTGCCAGCAGCATGACAGGAGCTGGCTACACCTTC
cdr3_aa: CASSMTGAGYTF

cdr3_length: 15
clone_size: NA
v_call: TRBV6-5
j_call: TRBJ2-3
d_call: NA
cdr3_nt: TGTGCCAGCAGCCCCCGGTGGGGGGACACAGATACGCAGTATTTT
cdr3_aa: CASSPRWGDTDTQYF

cdr3_length: 16
clone_size: NA
v_call: TRBV7-6
j_call: TRBJ2-7
d_call: TRBD2
cdr3_nt: TGTGCCAGCAGCCCCGGGACTAGCGGGGGAGCCTACGAGCAGTACTTC
cdr3_aa: CASSPGTSGGAYEQYF

cdr3_length: 15
clone_size: NA
v_call: TRBV5-1
j_call: TRBJ2-3
d_call: TRBD2
cdr3_nt: TGCGCCAGCAGCTCCACTAGCGGGGGCACAGATACGCAGTATTTT
cdr3_aa: CASSSTSGGTDTQYF

cdr3_length: 16
clone_size: NA
v_call: TRBV5-1
j_call: TRBJ2-7
d_call: TRBD2
cdr3_nt: TGCGCCAGCAGCTTGGCGCGCGGGGGGAGCTCCTACGAGCAGTACTTC
cdr3_aa: CASSLARGGSSYEQYF

cdr3_length: 17
clone_size: NA
v_call: TRBV4-3
j_call: TRBJ2-1
d_call: TRBD2
cdr3_nt: TGCGCCAGCAGCCAAGGATTACTAGCGGGAGGGCCGGGGGAGCAGTTCTTC
cdr3_aa: CASSQGLLAGGPGEQFF

cdr3_length: 15
clone_size: NA
v_call: TRBV5-1
j_call: TRBJ2-7
d_call: TRBD1
cdr3_nt: TGCGCCAGCAGCTTGCAGGGACAGGGCCGCTACGAGCAGTACTTC
cdr3_aa: CASSLQGQGRYEQYF